The 6 T cell receptor beta chains below were found in one sample sequenced in a study of identical twins. TCRdb reprocessed the 5' RACE reads with MiXCR, giving one entry per CDR3 protein. The table lists 15,000 to 20,000 distinct CDR3 sequences, around 70% of them singletons. The sample taken for sequencing was memory (CD45RO+) T cells sorted from blood. The receptors were gathered from a woman between 18 and 30 years old in good health. This table probably holds off-target reads from a library built for another chain.

This rearrangement joins TRBV7-2 to TRBJ2-7; possibly TRBD2 for D (6 bases). CDR3 length: 15 amino acids. Germline loops: CDR1 SGHTA, CDR2 FQGNSA. V gave up 1 base and J gave up 6 bases, with 16 bases separating them. The CDR3 region is CASSLEPGASTEQYF. The CDR3 nucleotides are TGTGCCAGCAGCTTAGAGCCGGGAGCCTCAACCGAGCAGTACTTC.

This chain uses TRBV20-1 with TRBJ2-7; 8 nucleotides agree with TRBD1. V lost 2 bases, J lost 7 bases, and 10 bases stayed unmatched. There are 14 residues in the CDR3. CDR1 DFQATT and CDR2 SNEGSKA come from the germline V gene (reference sequence). Here the CDR3 reads CSARPGTGGEEQYF. The CDR3 nucleotides read TGCAGTGCTAGACCCGGGACAGGAGGGGAAGAGCAGTACTTC.

This clonotype was detected a few times. The rearrangement joins TRBV7-9 to TRBJ2-4; TRBD1 matches 9 bases. The CDR3 runs to 15 residues. Germline-derived CDR1 and CDR2 are SEHNR and FQNEAQ (reference sequence). V lost 4 bases and J lost 9; bases outside the gene matches: 10. CDR3 sequence (DNA): TGTGCCAGCAGCTCCACCACAGGGGGCGCAAGCATTCAGTACTTC. Translated, it gives CASSSTTGGASIQYF.

This sequence joins TRBV7-2 and TRBJ2-1, with no clear D. CDR1 is SGHTA and CDR2 is FQGNSA in the germline V gene. The CDR3 runs to 15 residues. V lost 1 base and J lost 2, with 9 bases in between. The CDR3 sequence: CASSLEAETYNEQFF. CDR3 bases: TGTGCCAGCAGCTTAGAAGCAGAAACCTACAATGAGCAGTTCTTC.

The chain links TRBV19 to TRBJ1-5; no definite D call. This CDR3 has 14 residues. V was pared by 4 bases and J by 5 bases, with 12 bases between. Germline-derived CDR1 and CDR2 are LNHDA and SQIVND (reference sequence). CDR3 amino acids: CASSTGKDYQPQHF. In DNA form, the CDR3 reads TGTGCCAGTAGTACGGGGAAGGACTATCAGCCCCAGCATTTT.

The chain couples TRBV6-6 to TRBJ2-4; D uncertain. V was cut by 8 bases and J by 0 bases, with 5 bases left in between. CDR1 is MNHNY and CDR2 is SVGAGI in the germline V gene (reference sequence). This CDR3 has 12 residues. The CDR3 is CASGVAKNIQYF. CDR3 DNA sequence: TGTGCCAGCGGGGTAGCCAAAAACATTCAGTACTTC.